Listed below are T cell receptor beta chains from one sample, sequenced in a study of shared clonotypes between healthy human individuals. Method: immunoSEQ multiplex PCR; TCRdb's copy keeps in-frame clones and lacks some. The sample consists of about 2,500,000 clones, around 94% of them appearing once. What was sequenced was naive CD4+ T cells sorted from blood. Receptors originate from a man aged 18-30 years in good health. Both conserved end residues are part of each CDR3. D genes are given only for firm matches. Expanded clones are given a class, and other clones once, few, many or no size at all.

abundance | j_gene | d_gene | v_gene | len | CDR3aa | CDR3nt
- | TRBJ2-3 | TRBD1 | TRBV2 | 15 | CASKEGQGVMDTQYF | TGTGCCAGCAAAGAGGGACAGGGTGTAATGGATACGCAGTATTTT
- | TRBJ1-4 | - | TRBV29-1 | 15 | CSVEIWTETNEKLFF | TGCAGCGTTGAAATCTGGACAGAAACTAATGAAAAACTGTTTTTT
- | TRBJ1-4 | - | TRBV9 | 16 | CASSVGWGATNEKLFF | TGTGCCAGCAGCGTAGGGTGGGGGGCTACTAATGAAAAACTGTTTTTT
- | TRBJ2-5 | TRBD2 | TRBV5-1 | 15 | CASSGTSRQEETQYF | TGCGCCAGCAGCGGGACTAGCAGACAGGAAGAGACCCAGTACTTC
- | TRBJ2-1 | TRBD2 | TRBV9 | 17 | CARFGTSGSRGNNEQFF | TGTGCCAGATTCGGGACTAGCGGGAGTCGGGGGAACAATGAGCAGTTCTTC
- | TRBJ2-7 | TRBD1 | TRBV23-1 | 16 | CASSHRGRDRGYEQYF | TGCGCCAGCAGTCATAGGGGTCGGGACAGGGGCTACGAGCAGTACTTC
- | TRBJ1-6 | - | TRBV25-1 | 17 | CASSELTDRNRGSPLHF | TGTGCCAGCAGTGAATTGACAGATAGGAATCGTGGTTCACCCCTCCACTTT
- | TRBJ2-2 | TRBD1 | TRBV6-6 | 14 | CASKGQSNTGELFF | TGTGCCAGTAAGGGACAGTCAAACACCGGGGAGCTGTTTTTT
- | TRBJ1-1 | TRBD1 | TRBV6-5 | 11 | CASSSGGEAFF | TGTGCCAGCAGTTCAGGGGGAGAAGCTTTCTTT
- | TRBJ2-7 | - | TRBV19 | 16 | CASSISGGSPTYEQYF | TGTGCCAGTAGTATCAGTGGCGGGTCCCCTACTTACGAGCAGTACTTC
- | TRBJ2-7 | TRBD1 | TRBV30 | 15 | CAWSSGTGVYYEQYF | TGTGCCTGGAGTTCCGGGACAGGGGTTTACTACGAGCAGTACTTC
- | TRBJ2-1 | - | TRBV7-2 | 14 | CASSLGTPYNEQFF | TGTGCCAGCAGCTTAGGGACCCCCTACAATGAGCAGTTCTTC
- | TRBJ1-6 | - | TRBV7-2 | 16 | CASSLPQARANSPLHF | TGTGCCAGCAGCTTACCACAGGCCAGGGCCAATTCACCCCTCCACTTT
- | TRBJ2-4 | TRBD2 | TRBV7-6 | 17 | CASSPGTSGGPGGIQYF | TGTGCCAGCAGCCCCGGGACTAGCGGGGGGCCGGGGGGCATTCAGTACTTC
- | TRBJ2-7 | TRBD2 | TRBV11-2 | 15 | CASSLVSGSSYEQYF | TGTGCCAGCAGCTTAGTTAGCGGGAGCTCCTACGAGCAGTACTTC
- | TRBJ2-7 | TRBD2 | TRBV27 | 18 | CASSSRGGRLAGAPGQYF | TGTGCCAGCAGTTCCAGGGGTGGGAGACTAGCGGGAGCCCCAGGGCAGTACTTC
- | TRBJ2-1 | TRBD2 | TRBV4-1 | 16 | CASSQEASGAHNEQFF | TGCGCCAGCAGCCAAGAGGCCAGCGGGGCTCACAATGAGCAGTTCTTC
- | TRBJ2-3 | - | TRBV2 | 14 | CASRRLDQTDTQYF | TGTGCCAGCAGACGACTAGATCAAACAGATACGCAGTATTTT
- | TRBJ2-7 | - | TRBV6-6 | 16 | CASSSPGGGSSYEQYF | TGTGCCAGCAGTTCACCGGGTGGGGGTAGCTCCTACGAGCAGTACTTC
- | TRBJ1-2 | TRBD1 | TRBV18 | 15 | CASSNTGTGGQGYTF | TGTGCCAGCTCGAACACCGGGACAGGGGGCCAAGGCTACACCTTC
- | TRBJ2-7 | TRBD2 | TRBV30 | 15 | CAWSVWTSGGFEQYF | TGTGCCTGGAGTGTATGGACTAGCGGGGGTTTCGAGCAGTACTTC
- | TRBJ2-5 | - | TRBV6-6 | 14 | CASNKAGPEETQYF | TGTGCCAGCAATAAGGCCGGCCCGGAAGAGACCCAGTACTTC
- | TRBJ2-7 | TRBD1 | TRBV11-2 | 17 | CASSLDSGQGGGYEQYF | TGTGCCAGCAGCTTAGACTCTGGACAGGGGGGTGGCTACGAGCAGTACTTC
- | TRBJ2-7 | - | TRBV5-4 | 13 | CASSSGRSYEQYF | TGTGCCAGCAGCTCAGGGAGATCCTACGAGCAGTACTTC
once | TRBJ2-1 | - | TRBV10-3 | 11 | CAISELDTQFF | TGTGCCATCAGTGAGTTGGACACTCAGTTCTTC
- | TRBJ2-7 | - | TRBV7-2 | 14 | CASTTLVGPYEQYF | TGTGCCAGCACCACGTTAGTGGGGCCTTACGAGCAGTACTTC
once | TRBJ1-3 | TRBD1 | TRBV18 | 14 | CASSEQGSGNTIYF | TGTGCCAGCTCCGAACAGGGGAGTGGAAACACCATATATTTT
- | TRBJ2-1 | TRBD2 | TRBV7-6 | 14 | CASSYTSESNEQFF | TGTGCCAGCTCCTACACTAGCGAATCCAATGAGCAGTTCTTC
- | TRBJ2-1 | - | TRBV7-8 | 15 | CASSLVFTGPLEQFF | TGTGCCAGCAGCTTAGTGTTTACAGGCCCCTTGGAGCAGTTCTTC
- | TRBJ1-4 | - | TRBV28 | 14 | CASSRARVNEKLFF | TGTGCCAGCAGTCGTGCCCGAGTTAATGAAAAACTGTTTTTT
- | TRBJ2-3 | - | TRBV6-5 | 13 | CASSPYAQDTQYF | TGTGCCAGCAGCCCCTACGCCCAAGATACGCAGTATTTT
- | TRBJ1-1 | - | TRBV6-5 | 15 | CASSYFQGTGTEAFF | TGTGCCAGCAGTTACTTTCAGGGAACGGGGACTGAAGCTTTCTTT
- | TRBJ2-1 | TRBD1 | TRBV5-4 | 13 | CASSWGQGDEQFF | TGTGCCAGCAGCTGGGGACAGGGGGATGAGCAGTTCTTC
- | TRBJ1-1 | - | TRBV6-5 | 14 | CASSSASSSTEAFF | TGTGCCAGCAGCTCCGCCAGTTCCTCCACTGAAGCTTTCTTT
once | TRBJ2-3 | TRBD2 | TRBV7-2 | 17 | CASSLVPSGTSTDTQYF | TGTGCCAGCAGCTTAGTTCCTAGCGGCACTAGCACAGATACGCAGTATTTT
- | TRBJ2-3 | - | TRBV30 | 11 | CAWSTADTQYF | TGTGCCTGGAGTACAGCAGATACGCAGTATTTT
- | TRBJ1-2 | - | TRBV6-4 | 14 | CASSDSWTGYGYTF | TGTGCCAGCAGTGACTCCTGGACCGGCTATGGCTACACCTTC